A selection of T cell receptor beta chains follows, all from one sample in a study of blood T cell repertoires in COVID-19. Profiling relied on immunoSEQ multiplex PCR, and the TCRdb table lists in-frame clones only, not all of them. The sample holds approximately 100,000 clones, around 79% seen once. Input material: peripheral blood. These TCRs come from a man in his 70s with active or convalescent COVID-19. Each CDR3 is given with its conserved first and last residue. Each record gives: D gene, clone size, J gene, CDR3 length, V gene, CDR3 protein, CDR3 DNA. A D gene is named only where the DNA matches it firmly. Expanded clones get a size class; other rows say once, few or many, or leave the size out.

TRBD1 . TRBJ1-5 14 TRBV30 CAWRAQGADQPQHF TGTGCCTGGCGGGCACAGGGGGCCGATCAGCCCCAGCATTTT
. once TRBJ1-4 15 TRBV7-8 CASSLGGRSHEKLFF TGTGCCAGCAGCTTAGGGGGGCGCAGCCATGAAAAACTGTTTTTT
TRBD1 . TRBJ2-7 15 TRBV5-6 CASSLGPGQTYEQYF TGTGCCAGCAGCTTAGGCCCGGGACAGACCTACGAGCAGTACTTC
TRBD1 . TRBJ1-1 15 TRBV5-4 CASSGRDRLSTEAFF TGTGCCAGCAGCGGACGGGACAGGCTTAGCACTGAAGCTTTCTTT
. . TRBJ1-5 13 TRBV4-1 CASSPSQNQPQHF TGCGCCAGCAGCCCTTCACAAAATCAGCCCCAGCATTTT
. . TRBJ1-1 15 TRBV7-6 CASSLLAGMNTEAFF TGTGCCAGCAGCTTGTTAGCGGGCATGAACACTGAAGCTTTCTTT
. . TRBJ2-5 14 TRBV5-1 CASSLTTAQETQYF TGCGCCAGCAGCTTGACTACGGCCCAAGAGACCCAGTACTTC
. . TRBJ2-2 17 TRBV28 CASSLWDRDLNTGELFF TGTGCCAGCAGTTTATGGGACAGAGATTTGAACACCGGGGAGCTGTTTTTT
. . TRBJ1-4 14 TRBV19 CASSKGGASEKLFF TGTGCCAGTAGTAAAGGGGGGGCATCGGAAAAACTGTTTTTT
. . TRBJ2-7 12 TRBV29-1 CSVVRGDYEQYF TGCAGCGTTGTCAGGGGTGACTACGAGCAGTACTTC
. . TRBJ2-5 17 TRBV7-9 CASSLAQDRINQETQYF TGTGCCAGCAGCTTAGCGCAGGACAGAATCAACCAAGAGACCCAGTACTTC
. few TRBJ2-1 13 TRBV24-1 CATSNELNNEQFF TGTGCCACCAGTAATGAGCTGAACAATGAGCAGTTCTTC
TRBD2 . TRBJ2-1 18 TRBV7-8 CASSPGLAGERRNNEQFF TGTGCCAGCAGCCCGGGACTAGCGGGAGAAAGACGGAACAATGAGCAGTTCTTC
TRBD2 . TRBJ2-7 18 TRBV19 CASSIDSSTSGYSYEQYF TGTGCCAGTAGTATAGATTCGTCCACTAGCGGATACTCCTACGAGCAGTACTTC
TRBD2 . TRBJ2-3 13 TRBV30 CAWGLAGADTQYF TGTGCCTGGGGACTAGCGGGAGCGGATACGCAGTATTTT
TRBD1 . TRBJ1-6 15 TRBV27 CASSSSGQYNSPLHF TGTGCCAGCAGTTCCTCGGGACAGTATAATTCACCCCTCCACTTT
. . TRBJ1-1 15 TRBV19 CASSIVGFQNTEAFF TGTGCCAGTAGTATAGTCGGGTTCCAGAACACTGAAGCTTTCTTT
TRBD2 . TRBJ2-7 15 TRBV2 CASSPRGLATYEQYF TGTGCCAGCAGTCCCCGCGGACTAGCCACCTACGAGCAGTACTTC
TRBD1 . TRBJ2-7 18 TRBV2 CASSSGTGRLGAGYEQYF TGTGCCAGCAGTTCCGGGACAGGGCGACTAGGGGCCGGTTACGAGCAGTACTTC
TRBD2 . TRBJ2-7 18 TRBV5-1 CASSLISLGTSGIGEQYF TGCGCCAGCAGCTTGATCAGTCTGGGGACTAGCGGGATCGGCGAGCAGTACTTC
. . TRBJ2-3 16 TRBV5-1 CASSLGVRVGSDTQYF TGCGCCAGCAGCTTGGGGGTCAGGGTCGGTTCAGATACGCAGTATTTT
TRBD2 . TRBJ2-5 13 TRBV30 CAWRRGIQETQYF TGTGCCTGGAGGCGGGGGATCCAAGAGACCCAGTACTTC
TRBD2 . TRBJ2-1 14 TRBV19 CASSSGTSSAEQFF TGTGCCAGTTCTTCCGGGACTAGCTCAGCTGAGCAGTTCTTC
TRBD2 . TRBJ2-1 17 TRBV10-2 CATRTGGSVSSYNEQFF TGCGCTACACGAACCGGCGGGAGTGTAAGCTCCTACAATGAGCAGTTCTTC
TRBD1 few TRBJ1-4 15 TRBV5-1 CASSLSATGYEKLFF TGCGCCAGCAGCTTGTCGGCGACAGGGTATGAAAAACTGTTTTTT
TRBD2 . TRBJ2-1 19 TRBV7-9 CASSLRATSGRASYNEQFF TGTGCCAGCAGCTTAAGGGCAACTAGCGGGAGGGCCTCCTACAATGAGCAGTTCTTC
TRBD1 few TRBJ2-7 15 TRBV5-8 CASSLGQGSTYEQYF TGTGCCAGCAGCTTGGGACAGGGGTCGACCTACGAGCAGTACTTC
. . TRBJ1-1 13 TRBV6-6 CASRPTADTEAFF TGTGCCAGCAGACCTACAGCGGACACTGAAGCTTTCTTT
TRBD2 . TRBJ2-7 15 TRBV11-2 CASSPPTGLAGGRDF TGTGCCAGCAGCCCGCCCACGGGACTAGCGGGAGGGCGGGACTTC
TRBD1 medium-sized TRBJ1-5 14 TRBV7-9 CASSATGELQPQHF TGTGCCAGCAGCGCGACAGGGGAACTTCAGCCCCAGCATTTT
TRBD2 . TRBJ2-5 15 TRBV28 CASSFGSSGGETQYF TGTGCCAGCAGTTTTGGGTCTAGCGGGGGGGAGACCCAGTACTTC
TRBD1 . TRBJ2-5 16 TRBV5-6 CASSLATGSGEETQYF TGTGCCAGCAGCTTGGCGACAGGGAGTGGCGAAGAGACCCAGTACTTC
TRBD2 . TRBJ2-1 15 TRBV5-1 CASSFQRGGQDEQFF TGCGCCAGCAGCTTTCAGCGGGGGGGCCAGGATGAGCAGTTCTTC
TRBD2 . TRBJ2-6 18 TRBV5-1 CASSSTGTSSSGANVLTF TGCGCCAGCAGCTCAACCGGGACTAGCTCATCTGGGGCCAACGTCCTGACTTTC
TRBD1 . TRBJ2-7 14 TRBV5-1 CASSLGTGGYEQYF TGCGCCAGCAGCTTAGGGACAGGGGGCTACGAGCAGTACTTC
TRBD1 . TRBJ1-6 15 TRBV27 CASKQGAGGNSPLHF TGTGCCAGCAAGCAGGGGGCGGGTGGTAATTCACCCCTCCACTTT
. . TRBJ1-2 16 TRBV7-2 CASSPSGQMLYYGYTF TGTGCCAGCAGCCCCAGCGGACAGATGCTTTACTATGGCTACACCTTC